Listed below are T cell receptor beta chains from one sample, sequenced in a study of blood T cells in healthy people across ages. TCRdb ran MiXCR on the 5' RACE reads and lists one entry per CDR3 protein. The table has some 1.5 million distinct CDR3 sequences, about 30% seen once; the top ten hold 7.7%. The sequencing input was blood. Source of these receptors: a woman in her twenties or thirties in good health. The CDR3 runs from the conserved cysteine through the conserved F or W. The D gene is left open where the match is weak. The size field is filled for only some rows; it gives once, few, many or a size class.

d_call	clone_size	v_call	j_call	cdr3_aa	cdr3_nt
-	few	TRBV19	TRBJ2-7	CASSVPGRRTGQYF	TGTGCCAGTAGTGTCCCGGGAAGAAGGACCGGGCAGTACTTC
-	-	TRBV5-1	TRBJ1-1	CASSLLTGMSTEAFF	TGCGCCAGCAGCTTGTTAACAGGAATGAGCACTGAAGCTTTCTTT
-	-	TRBV10-1	TRBJ2-7	CAGSEAGGYEQYF	TGCGCCGGCAGTGAGGCAGGGGGGTACGAGCAGTACTTC
TRBD2	many	TRBV6-5	TRBJ2-1	CASSWGGLAGGSSYNEQFF	TGTGCCAGCAGTTGGGGGGGACTAGCGGGGGGAAGCTCCTACAATGAGCAGTTCTTC
-	few	TRBV6-5	TRBJ1-4	CASSYLRPPNEKLFF	TGTGCCAGCAGTTACCTCCGGCCACCTAATGAAAAACTGTTTTTT
TRBD2	-	TRBV11-2	TRBJ2-7	CASSLPSVGSGRANNQYEQYF	TGTGCCAGCAGCTTACCCTCAGTGGGTAGCGGGAGGGCGAATAACCAATACGAGCAGTACTTC
-	few	TRBV29-1	TRBJ1-1	CSVAQCGGTEAFF	TGCAGCGTGGCACAGTGTGGGGGCACTGAAGCTTTCTTT
-	few	TRBV29-1	TRBJ2-5	CSVELGGEETQYF	TGCAGCGTTGAATTAGGGGGGGAAGAGACCCAGTACTTC
TRBD1	few	TRBV12-3/TRBV12-4	TRBJ1-5	CASTGRTGLGQPQHF	TGTGCCAGCACCGGCCGGACAGGGCTAGGTCAGCCCCAGCATTTT
-	many	TRBV6-5	TRBJ2-1	CASSYPTTASRNARYNYNEQFF	TGTGCCAGCAGTTATCCGACCACTGCTAGCCGCAACGCCCGCTATAACTACAATGAGCAGTTCTTC
-	-	TRBV12-3/TRBV12-4	TRBJ2-1	CASSLARVGWEWGRNEQFF	TGTGCCAGCAGTTTAGCCAGGGTGGGATGGGAGTGGGGGAGAAATGAGCAGTTCTTC
-	-	TRBV7-7	TRBJ2-3	CASSSTLRGEGDTQYF	TGTGCCAGCAGCTCGACCCTAAGGGGGGAGGGAGATACGCAGTATTTT
TRBD2	few	TRBV10-1	TRBJ2-1	CASSESSGSGYDEQFF	TGCGCCAGCAGTGAGTCTAGCGGGAGTGGGTACGATGAGCAGTTCTTC
TRBD1	-	TRBV7-2	TRBJ2-7	CASSSNSGTGLNEQYF	TGTGCCAGCAGCTCCAACTCCGGGACAGGTTTAAACGAGCAGTACTTC
TRBD1	-	TRBV18	TRBJ2-7	CASSPMIRTGAADEQYF	TGTGCCAGCTCACCAATGATCCGGACAGGTGCCGCGGACGAGCAGTACTTC
TRBD2	many	TRBV7-2	TRBJ2-4	CASSLAGGLAGLQYF	TGTGCCAGCAGCTTAGCCGGAGGACTAGCGGGCCTCCAGTACTTC
-	-	TRBV5-1	TRBJ1-2	CASSLTIPYDYTF	TGCGCCAGCAGCCTGACAATTCCTTATGACTACACCTTC
-	-	TRBV11-2	TRBJ2-5	CASSLLSSGQETQYF	TGTGCCAGCAGCTTGCTGTCGAGCGGCCAAGAGACCCAGTACTTC
TRBD2	-	TRBV20-1	TRBJ2-1	CSARDEREVGNEQFF	TGCAGTGCTAGAGACGAGCGGGAGGTGGGCAATGAGCAGTTCTTC
-	-	TRBV7-3	TRBJ1-5	CASSPGTGSRPQHF	TGTGCCAGCAGCCCCGGGACCGGGTCACGGCCCCAGCATTTT
TRBD1	-	TRBV25-1	TRBJ2-2	CVGQGSTGELFF	TGTGTCGGACAGGGTTCAACCGGGGAGCTGTTTTTT
-	few	TRBV28	TRBJ1-1	CASGGGVIEAFF	TGTGCCAGCGGCGGAGGGGTGATTGAAGCTTTCTTT
TRBD1	-	TRBV20-1	TRBJ2-5	CSADGQGTETQYF	TGCAGTGCTGACGGACAGGGGACAGAGACCCAGTACTTC
-	-	TRBV4-1	TRBJ1-1	CASSQVGRRNTEAFF	TGCGCCAGCAGCCAAGTGGGGCGGCGGAACACTGAAGCTTTCTTT
-	-	TRBV28	TRBJ1-4	CASSLWQGTNEKLFF	TGTGCCAGCAGTTTATGGCAGGGAACTAATGAAAAACTGTTTTTT
-	-	TRBV7-8	TRBJ2-1	CASSLAQRSYSEQFF	TGTGCCAGCAGCTTAGCCCAGCGGAGCTACAGTGAGCAGTTCTTC
-	few	TRBV11-2	TRBJ1-1	CASSTSKEGRRSEAFF	TGTGCCAGCAGCACTAGCAAGGAGGGGAGAAGGAGTGAAGCTTTCTTT
-	-	TRBV30	TRBJ2-2	CAWTKTRELFF	TGTGCCTGGACGAAGACCCGGGAGCTGTTTTTT
-	-	TRBV19	TRBJ2-1	CASSITPSRGSYNEQFF	TGTGCCAGTAGTATCACGCCTAGCAGGGGCTCCTACAATGAGCAGTTCTTC
-	-	TRBV5-5	TRBJ1-4	CASSLNSAFEKLFF	TGTGCCAGCAGCTTGAACTCCGCGTTTGAAAAACTGTTTTTT
-	few	TRBV5-1	TRBJ2-1	CASSIRLMTDEQFF	TGCGCCAGCAGCATCAGACTGATGACGGATGAGCAGTTCTTC
-	many	TRBV29-1	TRBJ2-7	CSVGRGRGGYEQYF	TGCAGCGTTGGCCGGGGCAGGGGAGGCTACGAGCAGTACTTC
TRBD2	-	TRBV5-1	TRBJ2-1	CASSLPAGVDEQFF	TGCGCCAGCAGCTTGCCAGCGGGAGTGGATGAGCAGTTCTTC
-	-	TRBV28	TRBJ2-5	CASLQGYTNSAETQYF	TGTGCCAGTCTACAAGGGTATACGAACAGTGCGGAGACCCAGTACTTC
TRBD1	-	TRBV5-1	TRBJ1-1	CASSLSGVGSNRGVTEAFF	TGCGCCAGCAGCTTGTCAGGAGTGGGGTCGAACAGGGGAGTTACTGAAGCTTTCTTT
TRBD1	-	TRBV19	TRBJ2-3	CASSIVGGAAQYF	TGTGCCAGTAGTATAGTAGGGGGCGCGGCGCAGTATTTT
-	-	TRBV19	TRBJ2-6	CASSMSTSGANVLTF	TGTGCCAGTAGTATGTCGACCTCTGGGGCCAACGTCCTGACTTTC
-	once	TRBV5-1	TRBJ2-4	CASSLGGDNLQYF	TGCGCCAGCAGCTTGGGAGGGGACAATCTGCAGTACTTC
-	-	TRBV7-2	TRBJ1-5	CASSSGVPGHQPQHF	TGTGCCAGCAGCTCGGGGGTACCGGGCCATCAGCCCCAGCATTTT
TRBD2	many	TRBV4-1	TRBJ2-7	CASAGGGSDEQYF	TGCGCCAGCGCGGGAGGAGGTTCGGACGAGCAGTACTTC
TRBD1	-	TRBV20-1	TRBJ2-2	CSAPDRANTGELFF	TGCAGTGCTCCGGACAGGGCGAACACCGGGGAGCTGTTTTTT
-	-	TRBV9	TRBJ2-3	CASSVGDTDTQYF	TGTGCCAGCAGCGTAGGTGACACAGATACGCAGTATTTT
-	-	TRBV6-1	TRBJ2-7	CASGRPRGTYEQYF	TGTGCCAGCGGACGGCCACGTGGGACCTACGAGCAGTACTTC
-	once	TRBV5-5	TRBJ1-1	CASNPTDTEAFF	TGTGCCAGCAACCCGACAGACACTGAAGCTTTCTTT
-	-	TRBV5-1	TRBJ1-2	CASSSQGKSYTF	TGCGCCAGCAGCTCACAGGGAAAGAGCTACACCTTC
TRBD1	-	TRBV7-2	TRBJ2-4	CASSFQTGLWTKNIQYF	TGTGCCAGCAGCTTCCAGACAGGGCTGTGGACCAAAAACATTCAGTACTTC
TRBD2	-	TRBV20-1	TRBJ2-5	CSARASGGQKTQYF	TGCAGTGCTAGAGCTAGCGGGGGGCAGAAGACCCAGTACTTC
-	-	TRBV12-3/TRBV12-4	TRBJ2-1	CASSLDSVNEQFF	TGTGCCAGCAGTTTAGATTCCGTAAATGAGCAGTTCTTC
TRBD1	many	TRBV7-9	TRBJ2-1	CASRPGQVYNEQFF	TGTGCCAGCCGGCCGGGACAGGTATACAATGAGCAGTTCTTC
-	-	TRBV9	TRBJ1-5	CASSTAGQRNQPQHF	TGTGCCAGCAGCACGGCGGGACAAAGGAATCAGCCCCAGCATTTT
-	-	TRBV24-1	TRBJ2-1	CATSVVGPNSYNEQFF	TGTGCCACCAGTGTCGTCGGGCCCAACTCATACAATGAGCAGTTCTTC
-	-	TRBV7-9	TRBJ2-1	CASRMAQNSYNEQFF	TGTGCCAGCAGGATGGCGCAGAACTCCTACAATGAGCAGTTCTTC
-	few	TRBV5-1	TRBJ2-7	CASRRQVDDEQYF	TGCGCCAGCAGACGCCAGGTGGATGACGAGCAGTACTTC
-	-	TRBV18	TRBJ1-1	CASSEETGITEAFF	TGTGCCAGCTCAGAAGAGACAGGAATCACTGAAGCTTTCTTT
-	many	TRBV20-1	TRBJ2-7	CSAREGSDTYEQYF	TGCAGTGCACGAGAGGGGTCAGATACCTACGAGCAGTACTTC
-	-	TRBV2	TRBJ1-1	CASRPRGENTEAFF	TGTGCCAGCAGGCCCCGTGGGGAGAACACTGAAGCTTTCTTT
-	few	TRBV5-5	TRBJ2-2	CASSFRGSTGELFF	TGTGCCAGCAGCTTTAGGGGGAGCACCGGGGAGCTGTTTTTT
TRBD2	-	TRBV20-1	TRBJ2-3	CSARGTSGYTDTQYF	TGCAGTGCTAGGGGGACTAGCGGTTACACAGATACGCAGTATTTT
-	-	TRBV29-1	TRBJ1-1	CSVDPLGIPEAFF	TGCAGCGTTGACCCCCTAGGGATACCTGAAGCTTTCTTT
-	-	TRBV20-1	TRBJ1-2	CSAYRNPYGYTF	TGCAGTGCTTACAGGAACCCCTATGGCTACACCTTC